The 28 T cell receptor beta chains reported below all come from one sample, sequenced in a study of cytomegalovirus exposure and HLA in healthy donors. Researchers ran the PCR with 60 Vbeta and 13 Jbeta primers. Clones were sequenced by immunoSEQ multiplex PCR, and TCRdb holds only the in-frame ones, with some missing. The data contain approximately 79,000 clones, 60% to 85% of them singletons. The material sequenced was PBMCs. These TCRs come from a male donor in good health and CMV-seropositive.

The genes are TRBV5-6 and TRBJ1-2, with 11 bases lining up with TRBD1. J was trimmed by 7 bases and V by 4 bases; bases with no gene match: 6. The CDR3 has 14 residues. In germline, CDR1 is SGHDT, CDR2 YYEEEE. For the CDR3, the DNA is TGTGCCAGCAGCCGTCCGGGACAGGGGGTTGGCTACACCTTC. This translates into CASSRPGQGVGYTF.

The CDR3 protein is CSAKSGRAGGDTQYF. The CDR3 DNA reads as TGCAGCGCCAAAAGCGGGAGGGCCGGTGGGGATACGCAGTATTTT. The chain joins TRBV29-1 to TRBJ2-3; TRBD2 matches at 10 bases. This CDR3 comprises 15 residues. Germline V gene lookup returns CDR1 SQVTM and CDR2 ANQGSEA. The V gene end was trimmed by 7 bases and the J gene end by 6 bases; junction bases not matched to a gene: 13.

The chain combines TRBV10-2 with TRBJ1-2; 10 bases line up with TRBD1. CDR1 WSHSY and CDR2 SAAADI come from the germline V gene. There are 17 residues in the CDR3. Germline trimming cut 6 bases from V and 0 bases from J; bases unmatched to any gene: 10. CDR3 residues: CASRPGQGSFANYGYTF. The CDR3 bases are TGCGCCAGCAGACCGGGACAGGGGTCGTTTGCTAACTATGGCTACACCTTC.

The chain uses TRBV6-5 and TRBJ1-1; TRBD1 matches at 8 bases. The CDR3 spans 14 residues. J lost 4 bases, V lost 2 bases, and 3 bases had no gene match. CDR1 and CDR2 (germline): MNHEY, SVGAGI. Here the CDR3 DNA reads TGTGCCAGCAGTTACCGAACAGGGGGCACTGAAGCTTTCTTT. Protein product: CASSYRTGGTEAFF.

The chain uses TRBV5-8 and TRBJ1-2, with D tentatively TRBD1 (5 bases). The CDR3 has 13 residues. V was cut by 4 bases and J by 7 bases, with 14 bases left in between. The germline V gene has CDR1 SGHTS and CDR2 YDEGEE. The CDR3 DNA sequence: TGTGCCAGCAGCCCGGTTGGGGGGACTGGCTACACCTTC. Its translation: CASSPVGGTGYTF.

This clone came up once. V usage is TRBV18 and J usage is TRBJ1-1, with no clear D. V lost 5 bases and J lost 4, with 14 bases in between. The CDR3 totals 14 residues. Germline-derived CDR1 and CDR2 are KGHSH and LQKENI. CDR3 sequence reads: CASSSEPFTTEAFF. CDR3 DNA: TGTGCCAGCTCATCGGAGCCTTTTACCACTGAAGCTTTCTTT.

This chain's CDR3 is CASSLGYRAWGYNEQFF. CDR3 DNA sequence: TGTGCCAGCAGCTTGGGCTACAGGGCATGGGGCTACAATGAGCAGTTCTTC. The chain combines TRBV5-6 with TRBJ2-1; TRBD1 might be the D (6 bases). With 0 bases removed from V and 3 bases from J, the gap between germline ends came to 16 bases. This CDR3 spans 17 amino acids. Germline lookup yields CDR1 SGHDT and CDR2 YYEEEE.

The V call is TRBV18, the J call TRBJ1-1; possible D gene TRBD1, 5 bases. Per the germline V gene, CDR1 is KGHSH and CDR2 is LQKENI. This CDR3 has 14 amino acids. V lost 2 bases and J lost 2, with 9 bases in between. The CDR3 loop is CASSPVTGNTEAFF. DNA for the CDR3: TGTGCCAGCTCACCAGTTACAGGCAACACTGAAGCTTTCTTT.

CDR3 bases: TGTGCCAGCAGCTTATTGCGGGGAACTGGGGCCAACGTCCTGACTTTC. It translates to CASSLLRGTGANVLTF. V and J are TRBV7-9 and TRBJ2-6; tentatively, D is TRBD2 (6 bases). Per germline, CDR1 SEHNR and CDR2 FQNEAQ (reference sequence). This CDR3 contains 16 residues. The V end lost 2 bases, the J end lost 2 bases, and 10 bases lay between the germline ends.

The gene calls are TRBV27 and TRBJ1-2; D remains unclear. V lost 6 bases and J 1 base, leaving 18 bases between the germline ends. Germline V CDR1 and CDR2: MNHEY, SMNVEV (reference sequence). The CDR3 consists of 16 residues. CDR3 in amino acids: CASSPIGPGFNYGYTF. The CDR3 nucleotides read TGTGCCAGCAGCCCCATAGGCCCGGGTTTTAACTATGGCTACACCTTC.

The rearrangement joins TRBV2 to TRBJ2-7, with 8 nucleotides matching TRBD2. CDR3 length equals 17 residues. Trimming took 2 bases from V and 2 from J; bases not matched to a gene: 11. Germline V gene data show CDR1 as SNHLY and CDR2 as FYNNEI. The CDR3 nucleotides are TGTGCCAGCAGTGAAATCGGGGGGGGCACGCTACCCTACGAGCAGTACTTC. Encoded protein: CASSEIGGGTLPYEQYF.

V usage is TRBV19 and J usage is TRBJ2-1; 8 nucleotides match TRBD1. Trimming took 5 bases from V and 7 from J; bases not matched to a gene: 7. There are 14 residues in the CDR3. Germline V lookup: CDR1 LNHDA, CDR2 SQIVND (reference sequence). CDR3 in amino acids: CASSPRTGRNEQFF. The CDR3 region has the DNA TGTGCCAGTAGTCCCCGGACAGGGAGGAATGAGCAGTTCTTC.

The J gene is TRBJ2-2, the V gene TRBV7-6, with D maybe TRBD2 (7 bases). The CDR3 is 15 amino acids. The germline gives CDR1 SGHVS, CDR2 FNYEAQ. Deletions cut 7 bases from V and 6 bases from J, with 18 bases between. CDR3 bases: TGTGCCAGCAACCCTGGGGGGGCCGCCGCCGGGGAGCTGTTTTTT. Translating it yields CASNPGGAAAGELFF.

This rearrangement joins TRBV7-3 to TRBJ2-1; the match to TRBD2 covers 11 bases. The germline CDR1 and CDR2 sequences are SGHTA and FQGTGA. J was trimmed by 4 bases and V by 1 base; bases with no gene match: 0. This CDR3 has 15 residues. CDR3 coding DNA: TGTGCCAGCAGCTTAAGACTAGCGGGGTACAATGAGCAGTTCTTC. Its translation is CASSLRLAGYNEQFF.

The chain couples TRBV6-5 to TRBJ1-3; no clear D gene. The V end was cut by 8 bases, the J end by 0 bases, with 14 bases between. Germline loops: CDR1 MNHEY, CDR2 SVGAGI. This CDR3 has 15 residues. The CDR3 spells CASALAGYSGNTIYF. DNA for the CDR3: TGTGCCAGCGCCCTAGCGGGGTACTCTGGAAACACCATATATTTT.

Here the CDR3 DNA reads TGTGCCAGCAGTGCACGACCACTAGCGGGAGGAGGGTCAGATACGCAGTATTTT. Translating it yields CASSARPLAGGGSDTQYF. The V gene is TRBV6-1, the J gene TRBJ2-3, with 12 bases aligning to TRBD2. Trimming took 4 bases from V and 4 from J; bases not matched to a gene: 12. Germline V gives CDR1 MNHNS, CDR2 SASEGT. There are 18 residues in the CDR3.

This clone was found once. The J gene is TRBJ1-6, the V gene TRBV28; D might be TRBD1 (6 bases). Germline V gene data show CDR1 as MDHEN and CDR2 as SYDVKM. The CDR3 runs to 12 residues. V was trimmed by 7 bases and J by 14 bases, leaving 15 bases between them. The DNA for the CDR3 is TGTGCCAGCACCCCCCGCAGGGGATCCCTCCACTTT. Amino acid sequence: CASTPRRGSLHF. The variable domain in full, with the rest retrieved from reference TRBV28 and TRBJ1-6, is DVKVTQSSRYLVKRTGEKVFLECVQDMDHENMFWYRQDPGLGLRLIYFSYDVKMKEKGDIPEGYSVSREKKERFSLILESASTNQTSMYLCASTPRRGSLHFGNGTRLTVT.

The count of this clone is one. This chain uses TRBV7-2 with TRBJ2-1, with TRBD2 matching over 9 bases. In germline, CDR1 is SGHTA, CDR2 FQGNSA. The CDR3 length is 15 residues. The V segment lost 4 bases and the J segment 7 bases; nucleotides outside the gene matches: 8. CDR3 sequence (DNA): TGTGCCAGCAGCTCCAGCGGGGGGATTAGAAATGAGCAGTTCTTC. It codes for CASSSSGGIRNEQFF.

This chain joins TRBV5-6 and TRBJ2-5, with TRBD1 identical over 8 bases. Germline V lookup: CDR1 SGHDT, CDR2 YYEEEE. The CDR3 covers 12 residues. After removal of 4 bases from V and 9 bases from J, the junction contained 5 bases not matched to a gene. The CDR3 coding sequence is TGTGCCAGCAGCGACGGACAGGGCGCCCAGTACTTC. It translates to CASSDGQGAQYF. The full variable domain, completed using reference TRBV5-6 and TRBJ2-5, is DAGVTQSPTHLIKTRGQQVTLRCSPKSGHDTVSWYQQALGQGPQFIFQYYEEEERQRGNFPDRFSGHQFPNYSSELNVNALLLGDSALYLCASSDGQGAQYFGPGTRLLVL.

The rearrangement links TRBV5-6 to TRBJ2-7; TRBD2 matches 11 bases. Germline V lookup: CDR1 SGHDT, CDR2 YYEEEE. Trimming at V came to 4 bases and at J to 1 base, leaving 7 bases not matched to a gene. The CDR3 is 16 residues long. CDR3 in DNA: TGTGCCAGCAGCACCCCGGGACTAGCGGAATCCTACGAGCAGTACTTC. Translating it yields CASSTPGLAESYEQYF.

This CDR3 reads CASSRPASENTDTQYF. The CDR3 DNA reads as TGTGCCAGCAGTCGCCCAGCTAGCGAGAACACAGATACGCAGTATTTT. V and J are TRBV7-9 and TRBJ2-3; weak D call: TRBD2 (6 bases). Germline lookup yields CDR1 SEHNR and CDR2 FQNEAQ (reference sequence). This CDR3 is built from 16 residues. The germline V and J ends were trimmed by 6 bases and 2 bases, with 18 bases remaining between them. The whole variable domain, filled in from reference TRBV7-9 and TRBJ2-3, reads DTGVSQNPRHKITKRGQNVTFRCDPISEHNRLYWYRQTLGQGPEFLTYFQNEAQLEKSRLLSDRFSAERPKGSFSTLEIQRTEQGDSAMYLCASSRPASENTDTQYFGPGTRLTVL.

The rearrangement joins TRBV7-9 to TRBJ1-5, with D possibly being TRBD1 (5 bases). The CDR3 consists of 14 residues. Trimming removed 1 base at V and 5 bases at J, with 9 bases between. Germline values: CDR1 SEHNR, CDR2 FQNEAQ (reference sequence). The CDR3 loop is CASSLGRAHQPQHF. The CDR3 DNA sequence: TGTGCCAGCAGCTTAGGCAGGGCACATCAGCCCCAGCATTTT.

V usage is TRBV7-2 and J usage is TRBJ2-2; D is possibly TRBD1 (6 bases). The CDR3 spans 15 residues. V was shortened by 3 bases and J by 5 bases, with 13 bases between the two germline ends. Germline CDR1 reads SGHTA; CDR2 reads FQGNSA. CDR3 protein: CASSFGTITTGELFF. CDR3 DNA: TGTGCCAGCAGCTTTGGGACAATAACGACCGGGGAGCTGTTTTTT.

This chain connects TRBV9 to TRBJ2-1, with TRBD2 identical over 8 bases. The CDR3 spans 15 residues. Germline V gene lookup returns CDR1 SGDLS and CDR2 YYNGEE. The J segment lost 4 bases and the V segment lost 0 bases, leaving 3 bases of the junction unmatched. The CDR3, as DNA: TGTGCCAGCAGCGTAGCGGGGGGGTGGTACAATGAGCAGTTCTTC. Residues: CASSVAGGWYNEQFF.

The DNA for the CDR3 is TGTGCCAGCAGCTTTATGAGGAACACTGAAGCTTTCTTT. This codes for CASSFMRNTEAFF. V usage is TRBV7-8 and J usage is TRBJ1-1, with D hard to call. Germline V lookup: CDR1 SGHVS, CDR2 FQNEAQ. The CDR3 covers 13 residues. Trimming cost V 3 bases and J 1 base, with 6 bases left between them.

This clone showed up just a few times. This chain connects TRBV6-1 to TRBJ1-1, with D maybe TRBD1 (5 bases). This CDR3 has 12 residues. The V end was cut by 8 bases, the J end by 8 bases, with 15 bases between. CDR1 is MNHNS and CDR2 is SASEGT in the germline V gene. CDR3 nucleotide sequence: TGTGCCAGCGGGACTGAAACTTGGGAAGCTTTCTTT. Protein sequence: CASGTETWEAFF.

A few counts support this clone. The chain's CDR3 is CASSDRDSIGSYEQYF. The CDR3 region has the DNA TGTGCCAGCAGTGACAGGGACAGCATCGGCTCCTACGAGCAGTACTTC. V and J are TRBV6-4 and TRBJ2-7; 7 positions agree with TRBD1. Per germline, CDR1 MRHNA and CDR2 SNTAGT. The CDR3 has 16 residues. V lost 2 bases, J lost 0 bases, and 7 bases stayed unmatched.

The sample holds a few counts of this clone. The rearrangement uses TRBV5-6 and TRBJ2-2; D not certain. V lost 2 bases, J lost 7 bases, and 6 bases lay in between. The CDR3 has 12 residues. CDR1 and CDR2 from the germline V gene are SGHDT and YYEEEE. The CDR3 spells CASSLVDGELFF. The CDR3 coding sequence is TGTGCCAGCAGCTTAGTAGACGGGGAGCTGTTTTTT.